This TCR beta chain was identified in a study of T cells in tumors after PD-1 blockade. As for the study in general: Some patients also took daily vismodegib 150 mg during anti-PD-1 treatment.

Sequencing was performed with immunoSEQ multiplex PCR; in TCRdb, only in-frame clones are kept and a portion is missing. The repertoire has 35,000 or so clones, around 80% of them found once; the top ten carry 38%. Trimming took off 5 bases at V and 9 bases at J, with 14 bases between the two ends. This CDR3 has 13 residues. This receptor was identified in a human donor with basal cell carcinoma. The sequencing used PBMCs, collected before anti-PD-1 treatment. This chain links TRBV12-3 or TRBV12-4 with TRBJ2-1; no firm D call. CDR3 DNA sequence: TGTGCCAGCAGTGTTAGGGTGGGCAGTGAGCAGTTCTTC. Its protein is CASSVRVGSEQFF.